The rows below give T cell receptor beta chains drawn from one sample of a study of identifying expanded T cells in peripheral blood. TCRdb keeps only in-frame clones here, not all; method: immunoSEQ multiplex PCR. This sample has 120,000 or so clones, with 84% found just once. Sequenced input: blood. The receptors were gathered from a person aged 18 to 69 in good health. The CDR3 runs from the conserved cysteine through the conserved F or W. The D gene is left open where the match is weak. A row's size may be missing; if present it is once, few, many or a size class.

>-|once|TRBJ2-7|TRBV15
CATRIGSAKPYEQYF
TGTGCCACCAGAATTGGGTCAGCAAAGCCCTACGAGCAGTACTTC
>TRBD1|-|TRBJ1-1|TRBV7-6
CASSQRQGGTEAFF
TGTGCCAGCAGCCAAAGACAGGGGGGCACTGAAGCTTTCTTT
>-|-|TRBJ2-2|TRBV5-1
CASSWEVLGDRVTGELFF
TGCGCCAGCAGCTGGGAGGTCTTGGGGGACAGAGTCACCGGGGAGCTGTTTTTT
>-|-|TRBJ2-1|TRBV30
CAWSGPGRPGVGAYNEQFF
TGTGCCTGGAGTGGCCCCGGACGTCCCGGCGTCGGGGCCTACAATGAGCAGTTCTTC
>TRBD2|-|TRBJ2-7|TRBV13
CASRKRGPYEQYF
TGTGCCAGCAGGAAGCGGGGGCCCTACGAGCAGTACTTC
>-|few|TRBJ1-5|TRBV7-2
CASSLNAGQNQPQHF
TGTGCCAGCAGCTTAAATGCGGGGCAGAATCAGCCCCAGCATTTT
>-|-|TRBJ2-7|TRBV5-5
CASSLGAREFYEQYF
TGTGCCAGCAGCTTGGGGGCCCGTGAATTTTACGAGCAGTACTTC
>TRBD1|-|TRBJ1-4|TRBV18
CASSRSPGTGGSTNEKLFF
TGTGCCAGCTCCCGATCGCCCGGGACAGGGGGATCAACTAATGAAAAACTGTTTTTT
>TRBD1|-|TRBJ1-1|TRBV19
CASGGQGDTEAFF
TGTGCCAGTGGGGGCCAGGGGGACACTGAAGCTTTCTTT
>-|-|TRBJ1-2|TRBV27
CASTQRVGDGYTF
TGTGCCAGCACTCAGCGGGTGGGAGACGGCTACACCTTC
>TRBD2|-|TRBJ2-7|TRBV7-2
CASSLALWLAGGPDSEYEQYF
TGTGCCAGCAGCTTAGCGTTGTGGCTAGCGGGGGGGCCTGATAGTGAGTACGAGCAGTACTTC
>-|-|TRBJ2-3|TRBV7-3
CASSPNLSTDTQYF
TGTGCCAGCAGCCCCAATCTTAGCACAGATACGCAGTATTTT
>-|-|TRBJ2-2|TRBV5-8
CASSFTDHPATGELFF
TGTGCCAGCAGCTTTACCGACCACCCAGCCACCGGGGAGCTGTTTTTT
>-|-|TRBJ2-7|TRBV19
CASSMRPLVEQYF
TGTGCCAGTAGTATGAGACCCCTAGTAGAGCAGTACTTC
>TRBD2|-|TRBJ2-1|TRBV30
CAWSGGLAGGHNEQFF
TGTGCCTGGAGCGGGGGTCTCGCGGGGGGCCACAATGAGCAGTTCTTC
>TRBD1|-|TRBJ1-3|TRBV7-6
CASSLASRGPGNTIYF
TGTGCCAGCAGCTTAGCCTCTAGGGGGCCTGGAAACACCATATATTTT
>-|-|TRBJ1-5|TRBV10-3
CAISEGGGDQPQHF
TGTGCCATCAGTGAGGGGGGAGGGGATCAGCCCCAGCATTTT
>-|-|TRBJ1-3|TRBV4-1
CASSQAAVTNTIYF
TGCGCCAGCAGCCAAGCGGCCGTCACAAACACCATATATTTT
>-|-|TRBJ1-1|TRBV5-1
CASQVSGDTEAFF
TGCGCCAGTCAGGTTAGCGGGGACACTGAAGCTTTCTTT
>-|few|TRBJ2-4|TRBV11-2
CASSLGGEGSGIQYF
TGTGCCAGCAGCTTAGGTGGTGAGGGATCGGGCATTCAGTACTTC
>TRBD1|-|TRBJ1-2|TRBV10-3
CAISGPSRDRGYGYTF
TGTGCCATCAGTGGACCATCCCGGGACAGGGGGTATGGCTACACCTTC
>-|-|TRBJ1-2|TRBV12-1
CASTLAAGDEHYGYTF
TGTGCCAGCACTCTGGCCGCGGGGGATGAGCACTATGGCTACACCTTC
>-|-|TRBJ1-5|TRBV15
CATSRESGNGPQHF
TGTGCCACCAGCAGAGAATCCGGGAACGGCCCCCAGCATTTT